This TCR beta chain came from a study of blood T cell repertoires in COVID-19. On the study more broadly: Samples of COVID-19 (acute and convalescent) were obtained from the United States, Italy and Spain. PBMCs, B-cell-depleted T cells, or T cells provided the cDNA or gDNA that made up the material.

Authors' analysis steps: Reference gene primers were amplified, and this amplification served to estimate nucleated cell counts. The method was immunoSEQ multiplex PCR; TCRdb's version includes in-frame clones alone and lacks a portion of them. V and J calls and clone size are as listed in that table; D and trimming were resolved from the DNA. This table has nearly 55,000 clones, roughly 86% appearing once. The sequence came from a man between 65 and 85 years old with active COVID-19. The source material was peripheral blood.

The CDR3 loop reads CASKRDRGTYNYGYTF. The CDR3 DNA reads as TGTGCCAGTAAGCGGGACAGGGGGACATATAACTATGGCTACACCTTC. The V and J genes are TRBV19 and TRBJ1-2, with 11 bases fitting TRBD1. Germline V gene lookup returns CDR1 LNHDA and CDR2 SQIVND (reference sequence). Trimming removed 7 bases from V and 1 base from J; junction bases left unmatched: 8. The CDR3 sequence is 16 residues long.